The 9 T cell receptor beta chains listed next were all sequenced from one sample in a study of T cell responses to AZD1222 COVID-19 vaccine. Libraries were prepared by immunoSEQ multiplex PCR; TCRdb keeps only in-frame clonotypes and omits some of them. The sample contains approximately 130,000 clones, around 90% of which appear only once. This material consisted of peripheral blood, taken on day 0 of AZD1222 vaccination. Receptor source: an adult in good health.

The genes are TRBV5-1 and TRBJ2-7, with a tentative D call TRBD1 (6 bases). This CDR3 contains 13 residues. Trimming left V 0 bases short and J 5 bases short, with 9 bases between. Germline V CDR1 and CDR2: SGHRS, YFSETQ. The CDR3 is CASSLEGDDEQYF. Here the CDR3 DNA reads TGCGCCAGCAGCTTGGAGGGGGACGACGAGCAGTACTTC.

The V and J genes are TRBV25-1 and TRBJ1-4, with TRBD1 matching 9 bases. V lost 6 bases, J lost 7 bases, and 6 bases stayed unmatched. This CDR3 has 14 residues. In germline, CDR1 is MGHDK, CDR2 SYGVNS. The CDR3 bases are TGTGCCAGCAGGCTAACAGGGGGCCGTGAAAAACTGTTTTTT. Translating it yields CASRLTGGREKLFF.

The rearrangement uses TRBV19 and TRBJ1-3, with D hard to call. The CDR3 is made up of 16 amino acids. The V end lost 6 bases, the J end lost 0 bases, and 15 bases lay between the germline ends. CDR1 and CDR2 (germline): LNHDA, SQIVND (reference sequence). CDR3 nucleotides: TGTGCCAGTAGGCTAGGGTCGCAGGCCTCTGGAAACACCATATATTTT. This codes for CASRLGSQASGNTIYF.

This clone appeared once. The genes are TRBV18 and TRBJ2-7; TRBD1 is a possible D gene (6 bases). Germline lookup yields CDR1 KGHSH and CDR2 LQKENI. V gave up 4 bases and J gave up 3 bases, with 7 bases separating them. The CDR3 sequence is 12 residues long. CDR3 coding DNA: TGTGCCAGCTCACAGGGGGACTACGAGCAGTACTTC. Amino acid sequence: CASSQGDYEQYF.

In this sample, this clone is medium-sized. The V gene is TRBV28, the J gene TRBJ1-3; 7 bases agree with TRBD1. The CDR3 length is 15 residues. Germline CDR1 is MDHEN and CDR2 is SYDVKM. The J segment lost 3 bases and the V segment lost 6 bases, leaving 8 bases of the junction unmatched. The DNA for the CDR3 is TGTGCCAGCAGCCGTGAGGGGGCTGATGGAAACACCATATATTTT. It encodes CASSREGADGNTIYF.

The chain combines TRBV24-1 with TRBJ2-7; the D is unclear. The CDR3 has 13 residues. CDR1 is KGHDR and CDR2 is SFDVKD in the germline V gene. V shed 4 bases and J shed 2 bases, with 8 bases lying between them. CDR3 nucleotides: TGTGCCACCAGTGAAGGCACCACCTACGAGCAGTACTTC. Translated: CATSEGTTYEQYF.

V is TRBV2 and J is TRBJ2-6; TRBD2 is a possible D gene (5 bases). Germline loops: CDR1 SNHLY, CDR2 FYNNEI. The V gene lost 3 bases and the J gene lost 2 bases, with 8 bases spanning the gap. The CDR3 extends over 15 amino acids. CDR3 in amino acids: CASSDGGAGANVLTF. CDR3 nucleotides: TGTGCCAGCAGTGACGGAGGAGCTGGGGCCAACGTCCTGACTTTC.

The chain has TRBV19 and TRBJ1-5, with TRBD1 identical over 7 bases. J gave up 6 bases and V 5 bases, and 16 bases lay outside the gene matches. Per germline, CDR1 LNHDA and CDR2 SQIVND (reference sequence). This CDR3 has 17 amino acids. The CDR3: CASSLRDRASLGQPQHF. In DNA, the CDR3 is TGTGCCAGTAGTCTTAGAGACAGGGCCTCTTTAGGTCAGCCCCAGCATTTT.

V gene TRBV6-5 combines with J gene TRBJ1-1; D is undetermined. The V end was cut by 8 bases, the J end by 0 bases, with 10 bases between. Germline V CDR1 and CDR2: MNHEY, SVGAGI. The CDR3 has 13 amino acids. The CDR3 loop is CASLPLLNTEAFF. For the CDR3, the DNA is TGTGCCAGCCTCCCTCTCTTGAACACTGAAGCTTTCTTT.